The 21 T cell receptor beta chains reported below all come from one sample, sequenced in a study of blood T cell repertoires in COVID-19 (dated by TCRdb to 2018 to 2021). The library came from the immunoSEQ multiplex PCR assay. Sourced from immuneACCESS, this table was stored by TCRdb with only in-frame sequences that have V and J called. A share of the clones is absent; for the studies checked, an unresolved V gene accounts for under half, and the remainder has no known explanation. This sample holds 70,000 to 95,000 clones; around 90% were observed only once. The ten largest make up about 3.9% of the sample. The sample consisted of peripheral blood. The receptors come from a woman between 45 and 60 years old in a cohort sampled during active COVID-19.

This chain links TRBV10-3 with TRBJ2-3; the match to TRBD2 covers 14 bases. V lost 4 bases to trimming and J lost 8 bases; unmatched junction nucleotides: 14. Germline lookup yields CDR1 ENHRY and CDR2 SYGVKD. The CDR3 has 18 residues. CDR3 region: CAISVGTSGGLLRSTQYF. The CDR3 DNA reads as TGTGCCATCAGTGTTGGGACTAGCGGGGGCTTATTACGAAGTACGCAGTATTTT.

V is TRBV20-1 and J is TRBJ2-7; D uncertain. V gave up 1 base and J gave up 2 bases, with 3 bases separating them. Per germline, CDR1 DFQATT and CDR2 SNEGSKA (reference sequence). The CDR3 spans 11 residues. CDR3 region: CSARGTYEQYF. Here the CDR3 DNA reads TGCAGTGCTAGAGGTACCTACGAGCAGTACTTC.

V gene TRBV19 combines with J gene TRBJ2-1; no reliable D call. The germline CDR1 and CDR2 sequences are LNHDA and SQIVND (reference sequence). Trimming pared 2 bases from V and 4 bases from J, leaving 9 bases between. The CDR3 extends over 14 amino acids. The CDR3 nucleotides are TGTGCCAGTAGTATAAGTCCTCGGTACAATGAGCAGTTCTTC. This gives the protein CASSISPRYNEQFF.

V usage is TRBV29-1 and J usage is TRBJ2-7; TRBD2 might be the D (6 bases). Trimming left V 3 bases short and J 2 bases short, with 11 bases between. The CDR3 length is 13 residues. CDR1 and CDR2 (germline): SQVTM, ANQGSEA. The CDR3 sequence is CSVEGGVTYEQYF. CDR3 bases: TGCAGCGTTGAGGGGGGTGTTACCTACGAGCAGTACTTC.

The rearrangement links TRBV2 to TRBJ2-2; 9 nucleotides match TRBD2. This CDR3 spans 15 amino acids. Germline lookup yields CDR1 SNHLY and CDR2 FYNNEI. After removal of 5 bases from V and 4 bases from J, the junction contained 5 bases not matched to a gene. CDR3 residues: CASSRLAGTTGELFF. CDR3 bases: TGTGCCAGCAGTCGGCTAGCGGGGACCACCGGGGAGCTGTTTTTT.

V and J are TRBV30 and TRBJ2-1; D is ambiguous. The V gene's germline CDR1 is GTSNPN and CDR2 SVGIG (reference sequence). The CDR3 length is 13 residues. V was trimmed by 2 bases and J by 0 bases, leaving 5 bases between them. CDR3 sequence: CAWSPGSYNEQFF. DNA for the CDR3: TGTGCCTGGAGTCCGGGCTCCTACAATGAGCAGTTCTTC.

V gene TRBV10-3 combines with J gene TRBJ2-1, with 7 bases lining up with TRBD1. V gave up 6 bases and J gave up 6 bases; unmatched junction bases: 5. CDR3 length: 13 residues. Germline-derived CDR1 and CDR2 are ENHRY and SYGVKD. The CDR3 here is CAIRGQEINEQFF. The CDR3 DNA is TGTGCCATCAGAGGACAGGAAATCAATGAGCAGTTCTTC.

The V gene is TRBV5-8, the J gene TRBJ2-5; 10 bases agree with TRBD1. The germline CDR1 and CDR2 sequences are SGHTS and YDEGEE. The CDR3 is 16 residues long. V shed 4 bases, J shed 5 bases, and the junction held 11 bases outside the gene matches. This CDR3 is CASSARLGQGSETQYF. For the CDR3, the DNA is TGTGCCAGCAGCGCTAGGCTGGGACAGGGGAGCGAGACCCAGTACTTC.

V and J are TRBV18 and TRBJ2-5; D is undetermined. CDR3 length: 14 residues. The ends were cut back, 4 bases at V and 7 bases at J, with 16 bases in the middle. Germline-derived CDR1 and CDR2 are KGHSH and LQKENI. The CDR3 DNA is TGTGCCAGCTCACGACTTACTGCTATCGGGACCCAGTACTTC. It codes for CASSRLTAIGTQYF.

This clone has a single count. The CDR3 here is CASSLDWGSGNTIYF. As DNA, the CDR3 is TGTGCCAGCAGCTTGGATTGGGGCTCCGGAAACACCATATATTTT. The chain couples TRBV5-4 to TRBJ1-3; the D gene is possibly TRBD1 (5 bases). CDR3 length: 15 amino acids. The germline gives CDR1 SGHNT, CDR2 YYREEE (reference sequence). Deletions cut 0 bases from V and 4 bases from J, with 11 bases between.

The rearrangement uses TRBV27 and TRBJ1-2, with D unresolved. The germline V gene encodes CDR1 MNHEY and CDR2 SMNVEV (reference sequence). This CDR3 comprises 10 residues. V lost 5 bases, J lost 7 bases, and 5 bases lay in between. CDR3 sequence reads: CASSGRGYTF. Written as DNA, the CDR3 is TGTGCCAGCAGTGGGCGTGGCTACACCTTC.

The rearrangement uses TRBV12-5 and TRBJ1-5, with 7 bases identical to TRBD1. Germline CDR1 reads LGHNT; CDR2 reads FRNRAP. V was clipped by 5 bases and J by 5 bases; unmatched bases: 6. This CDR3 is 14 amino acids long. DNA of the CDR3: TGTGCTAGTGGTCCCCGGGACAGCTATCAGCCCCAGCATTTT. This translates into CASGPRDSYQPQHF. The full variable domain, completed using reference TRBV12-5 and TRBJ1-5, is DARVTQTPRHKVTEMGQEVTMRCQPILGHNTVFWYRQTMMQGLELLAYFRNRAPLDDSGMPKDRFSAEMPDATLATLKIQPSEPRDSAVYFCASGPRDSYQPQHFGDGTRLSIL.

The rearrangement links TRBV7-8 to TRBJ2-2, with TRBD2 identical over 8 bases. Unmatched junction bases numbered 11, after V lost 5 bases and J lost 0 bases. This CDR3 region has 18 residues. Looked up from germline, CDR1 is SGHVS and CDR2 is FQNEAQ. CDR3 DNA sequence: TGTGCCAGCAGCCGGCTTGGCGGGAGGACCCCGAACACCGGGGAGCTGTTTTTT. This sequence encodes CASSRLGGRTPNTGELFF. The full variable domain, rest sourced from reference TRBV7-8 and TRBJ2-2, is GAGVSQSPRYKVAKRGQDVALRCDPISGHVSLFWYQQALGQGPEFLTYFQNEAQLDKSGLPSDRFFAERPEGSVSTLKIQRTQQEDSAVYLCASSRLGGRTPNTGELFFGEGSRLTVL.

This rearrangement joins TRBV7-9 to TRBJ1-6; 9 bases are shared with TRBD1. This CDR3 has 15 residues. Trimming took 1 base from V and 5 from J; bases not matched to a gene: 0. The germline gives CDR1 SEHNR, CDR2 FQNEAQ (reference sequence). CDR3 coding DNA: TGTGCCAGCAGCTTAGGGACAGGGGATAATTCACCCCTCCACTTT. Protein sequence: CASSLGTGDNSPLHF.

This clone was detected only once. This rearrangement joins TRBV7-9 to TRBJ2-1; unclear D gene. Trimming stripped 5 bases from V and 8 bases from J, with 10 bases between. The CDR3 sequence is 12 residues long. Germline V CDR1 and CDR2: SEHNR, FQNEAQ (reference sequence). In DNA, the CDR3 is TGTGCCAGCAGCATAATACAGTATGAGCAGTTCTTC. Protein: CASSIIQYEQFF.

Here the CDR3 DNA reads TGTGCCACCAGCAGAGGCGGGACTAGCGGAACCTACGAGCAGTACTTC. Translated, it gives CATSRGGTSGTYEQYF. This chain links TRBV15 with TRBJ2-7; 11 bases line up with TRBD2. The CDR3 is 16 amino acids. From germline, CDR1 is LNHNV and CDR2 YYDKDF (reference sequence). V lost 1 base to trimming and J lost 2 bases; unmatched junction nucleotides: 4.

This clone was counted a few times. The chain joins TRBV7-9 to TRBJ1-6; the D is unclear. V was pared by 8 bases and J by 5 bases, with 16 bases between. The CDR3 totals 15 residues. Germline V gene lookup returns CDR1 SEHNR and CDR2 FQNEAQ (reference sequence). The CDR3 DNA reads TGTGCCAGCCACAACTCGGGGAGGAATAATTCACCCCTCCACTTT. Encoded protein: CASHNSGRNNSPLHF.

V gene TRBV19 combines with J gene TRBJ1-1; TRBD1 is a possible D gene (6 bases). The CDR3 has 12 residues. Trimming took 2 bases from V and 11 from J, leaving 12 bases between them. Germline values: CDR1 LNHDA, CDR2 SQIVND (reference sequence). CDR3 sequence (DNA): TGTGCCAGTAGTATAAACAGGGAGCGGGCTTTCTTT. Translating it yields CASSINRERAFF.

The chain joins TRBV7-9 to TRBJ1-2; D is possibly TRBD1 (6 bases). V gave up 4 bases and J gave up 8 bases, with 17 bases separating them. The CDR3 runs to 14 residues. CDR1 SEHNR and CDR2 FQNEAQ come from the germline V gene (reference sequence). The CDR3, as DNA: TGTGCCAGCAGCTCAGTAACAGGGTTCCGAGGCTACACCTTC. This encodes CASSSVTGFRGYTF.

The genes are TRBV12-5 and TRBJ2-3, with D tentatively TRBD2 (5 bases). Per germline, CDR1 LGHNT and CDR2 FRNRAP. V was pared by 5 bases and J by 3 bases, with 18 bases between. The CDR3 is 16 residues long. The CDR3 DNA reads TGTGCTAGTGGTCCCGGACGTCAAAGAGGGACAGATACGCAGTATTTT. This codes for CASGPGRQRGTDTQYF.

Here the CDR3 DNA reads TGTGCCAGCAGCCAAGGTTGGTTCGTACAGGGGGCTGGAAACACCATATATTTT. Protein sequence: CASSQGWFVQGAGNTIYF. J is TRBJ1-3 and V is TRBV3-1 (or the pseudogene TRBV3-2); TRBD1 matches at 8 bases. The CDR3 is 18 amino acids. Per germline, CDR1 LGHDT and CDR2 YNNKEL (reference sequence). Trimming at V came to 1 base and at J to 2 bases, leaving 10 bases not matched to a gene.